Presented here are 4 T cell receptor beta chains from one specimen sequenced in a study of blood T cell repertoires in COVID-19. Clones were read by immunoSEQ multiplex PCR, and TCRdb kept only the in-frame ones, dropping some. The table shows 150,000 to 180,000 clones, with about 86% occurring only once. The sequenced material came from PBMCs or T cells enriched from blood (not recorded which). The receptors stem from a man aged 50 or older who had recovered from COVID-19.

This chain uses TRBV7-9 with TRBJ1-6; D call uncertain. The CDR3 consists of 15 residues. Trimming pared 5 bases from V and 7 bases from J, leaving 15 bases between. Germline CDR1 and CDR2: SEHNR and FQNEAQ (reference sequence). The DNA of the CDR3 is TGTGCCAGCAGCCCCGTCGGGGTGGCGAATTCACCCCTCCACTTT. This codes for CASSPVGVANSPLHF.

V is TRBV19 and J is TRBJ1-2; weak D call: TRBD1 (6 bases). V gave up 6 bases and J gave up 3 bases, with 17 bases separating them. CDR1 and CDR2 (germline): LNHDA, SQIVND (reference sequence). This CDR3 has 15 amino acids. CDR3 sequence reads: CASRLRDTPDYGYTF. The CDR3 DNA reads as TGTGCCAGTAGACTTCGGGACACCCCTGACTATGGCTACACCTTC.

V and J are TRBV7-9 and TRBJ2-3, with 7 bases lining up with TRBD1. The germline CDR1 and CDR2 sequences are SEHNR and FQNEAQ (reference sequence). The junction had 0 bases not matched to a gene; V was cut back by 6 bases and J by 0 bases. The CDR3 totals 13 residues. The CDR3 sequence is CASRGQSTDTQYF. CDR3 nucleotide sequence: TGTGCCAGCAGGGGACAGAGCACAGATACGCAGTATTTT.

The chain links TRBV2 to TRBJ2-3, with D perhaps TRBD2 (5 bases). Trimming cost V 4 bases and J 1 base, with 9 bases left between them. Germline loops: CDR1 SNHLY, CDR2 FYNNEI. The CDR3 consists of 14 residues. CDR3 coding DNA: TGTGCCAGCAGTGGTATGAGGGGCACAGATACGCAGTATTTT. Translating gives CASSGMRGTDTQYF.